This T cell receptor beta chain originates from a study of cytotoxic CD8 clonotypes in ibrutinib-treated CLL. Depth targeted 1 in 200,000 to 1 in 1 million T cells, averaging roughly 9.3x coverage per clonotype. Sequenced by immunoSEQ multiplex PCR; TCRdb stores in-frame clones only, minus some. The sample carries 95,000 to 100,000 clones, about 72% recorded once. Frozen PBMC stocks contributed roughly 2 micrograms of genomic DNA to the TCR beta libraries. This clone was seen a handful of times. The trim removed 3 bases at V and 1 base at J, leaving 4 bases unmatched. The CDR3 spans 15 residues. Germline CDR1 and CDR2: MNHEY and SVGAGI.

The sequencing used PBMCs, collected after 12 months of ibrutinib treatment. This sequence joins TRBV6-5 and TRBJ2-3; 7 bases are shared with TRBD2. This TCR was recovered from a human donor with chronic lymphocytic leukemia. CDR3 sequence reads: CASSYNRGGTDTQYF. The CDR3 DNA sequence: TGTGCCAGCAGTTATAACCGGGGGGGCACAGATACGCAGTATTTT.